These 10 T cell receptor beta chains share one sample of origin, sequenced in a study of cytomegalovirus exposure and HLA in healthy donors. PCR was performed using 60 Vbeta and 13 Jbeta primers. TCRdb's table, derived via immunoSEQ multiplex PCR, lists solely in-frame clones and lacks some. The repertoire consists of approximately 150,000 clones, with about 72% occurring once and the leading ten covering about 2.5%. The sequenced material came from PBMCs. Receptor source: a human donor in good health.

The chain uses TRBV7-6 and TRBJ1-6; 8 bases match TRBD1. The germline CDR1 and CDR2 sequences are SGHVS and FNYEAQ. The CDR3 loop spans 15 amino acids. The V gene end was trimmed by 1 base and the J gene end by 10 bases; junction bases not matched to a gene: 6. CDR3 amino acids: CASSLGTGTGSPLHF. CDR3 coding DNA: TGTGCCAGCAGCTTAGGGACAGGGACGGGATCACCCCTCCACTTT.

The sample holds a few counts of this clone. The genes are TRBV7-8 and TRBJ2-2, with 8 bases aligning to TRBD2. The CDR3 is 19 residues long. The trim removed 2 bases at V and 5 bases at J, leaving 16 bases unmatched. The germline V gene encodes CDR1 SGHVS and CDR2 FQNEAQ. CDR3 DNA sequence: TGTGCCAGCAGCTTATCGGCGGGGGGCTTTGAGGGAACAACCGGGGAGCTGTTTTTT. Protein: CASSLSAGGFEGTTGELFF.

V and J are TRBV18 and TRBJ1-3; 7 bases align to TRBD1. V dropped 6 bases and J dropped 5; count of bases not matched to a gene: 7. This CDR3 has 14 amino acids. CDR1 is KGHSH, CDR2 LQKENI, per germline. CDR3 sequence: CASSVGQARNTIYF. CDR3 DNA: TGTGCCAGCTCGGTCGGACAGGCGAGAAACACCATATATTTT. Looking up the rest from reference TRBV18 and TRBJ1-3 gives the full variable domain: NAGVMQNPRHLVRRRGQEARLRCSPMKGHSHVYWYRQLPEEGLKFMVYLQKENIIDESGMPKERFSAEFPKEGPSILRIQQVVRGDSAAYFCASSVGQARNTIYFGEGSWLTVV.

V usage is TRBV7-2 and J usage is TRBJ2-3, with 7 bases identical to TRBD2. J gave up 1 base and V 5 bases, and 0 bases lay outside the gene matches. Germline-derived CDR1 and CDR2 are SGHTA and FQGNSA. CDR3 size: 13 residues. CDR3 in amino acids: CASSGGGTDTQYF. In DNA form, the CDR3 reads TGTGCCAGCAGCGGGGGGGGCACAGATACGCAGTATTTT.

On this clone: Germline is not matched at one junction end, which may reflect a read error. The rearrangement joins TRBV6-6 to TRBJ1-2; TRBD1 matches 12 bases. Germline loops: CDR1 MNHNY, CDR2 SVGAGI (reference sequence). The CDR3 extends over 13 amino acids. CDR3 sequence reads: CASEGDRGRPGIF. CDR3 DNA: TGTGCCAGCGAGGGGGACAGGGGGCGCCCAGGCATCTTC.

Written as DNA, the CDR3 is TGTGCCAGCAGCCTTACCGGGACAGGGGAAGCCTATGGCTACACCTTC. Residues: CASSLTGTGEAYGYTF. This chain uses TRBV7-9 with TRBJ1-2, with TRBD1 identical over 10 bases. The CDR3 has 16 amino acids. With V trimmed by 5 bases and J by 4 bases, 10 bases remained unmatched. The germline CDR1 and CDR2 sequences are SEHNR and FQNEAQ (reference sequence).

The CDR3 loop is CASSSTDSNQPQHF. CDR3 in DNA: TGTGCCAGCAGCTCGACAGATAGCAATCAGCCCCAGCATTTT. The V and J genes are TRBV7-9 and TRBJ1-5, with D possibly TRBD1 on 5 matching bases. V was clipped by 4 bases and J by 0 bases, with 7 bases between them. Per germline, CDR1 SEHNR and CDR2 FQNEAQ (reference sequence). The CDR3 extends over 14 amino acids.

The chain combines TRBV6-6 with TRBJ2-5; possible D gene TRBD2, 6 bases. With the DNA end fitting TRBJ2-7 better, the J assignment may be wrong. The germline V gene has CDR1 MNHNY and CDR2 SVGAGI (reference sequence). This CDR3 region has 15 residues. The CDR3 bases are TGTGCCAGCAGGGCGGGACCCCGAGGCTCCTACGAGCAGTACTTC. Translated, it gives CASRAGPRGSYEQYF.

The chain is built from TRBV18 and TRBJ1-1, with D uncertain. Germline V gene data show CDR1 as KGHSH and CDR2 as LQKENI. The V end lost 6 bases, the J end lost 5 bases, and 13 bases lay between the germline ends. The CDR3 is made up of 13 amino acids. CDR3 sequence reads: CASSEGVQTEAFF. CDR3 sequence (DNA): TGTGCCAGCTCTGAGGGAGTACAGACTGAAGCTTTCTTT.

The rearrangement links TRBV18 to TRBJ2-5; 10 positions match TRBD1. CDR3 length equals 14 residues. V shed 7 bases, J shed 3 bases, and the junction held 5 bases outside the gene matches. CDR1 and CDR2 (germline): KGHSH, LQKENI. CDR3: CASFQGTGEETQYF. CDR3 nucleotides: TGTGCCAGCTTCCAGGGGACAGGGGAAGAGACCCAGTACTTC.